This is a list of T cell receptor beta chains from one sample in a study of early T cells in non-severe SARS-CoV-2 infection. In TCRdb, the 5' RACE reads were re-called with MiXCR into one record per CDR3 protein. The profile covers fewer than 70,000 distinct CDR3 sequences, with around 12% appearing a single time and about 3.1% taken by the ten largest. Sequencing was carried out using whole blood. These receptors all stem from an adult who was a healthcare worker with PCR-confirmed SARS-CoV-2 infection or an uninfected control (not recorded which). Each CDR3 is given without its conserved first and last residue. The D gene is left open where the match is weak.

D gene | V gene | CDR3 protein
. | TRBV12-3/TRBV12-4 | ASTRADLSYNEQF
TRBD1 | TRBV9 | ASSQDRGGGYEQY
TRBD1 | TRBV6-6 | ASSGQGGNTIY
. | TRBV20-1 | SARETPSVLNEKLF
. | TRBV30 | PWERSKCRYGYT
. | TRBV19 | ASTYRGMYSNQPQH
. | TRBV11-2 | ASSRWGNSPLH
. | TRBV6-1 | ASSVPGSGANVLT
. | TRBV3-1 | ASSQDPAGAYEQY
TRBD2 | TRBV7-9 | ASSSWTSGGEQF
. | TRBV5-1 | ASSPRWGTDTQY